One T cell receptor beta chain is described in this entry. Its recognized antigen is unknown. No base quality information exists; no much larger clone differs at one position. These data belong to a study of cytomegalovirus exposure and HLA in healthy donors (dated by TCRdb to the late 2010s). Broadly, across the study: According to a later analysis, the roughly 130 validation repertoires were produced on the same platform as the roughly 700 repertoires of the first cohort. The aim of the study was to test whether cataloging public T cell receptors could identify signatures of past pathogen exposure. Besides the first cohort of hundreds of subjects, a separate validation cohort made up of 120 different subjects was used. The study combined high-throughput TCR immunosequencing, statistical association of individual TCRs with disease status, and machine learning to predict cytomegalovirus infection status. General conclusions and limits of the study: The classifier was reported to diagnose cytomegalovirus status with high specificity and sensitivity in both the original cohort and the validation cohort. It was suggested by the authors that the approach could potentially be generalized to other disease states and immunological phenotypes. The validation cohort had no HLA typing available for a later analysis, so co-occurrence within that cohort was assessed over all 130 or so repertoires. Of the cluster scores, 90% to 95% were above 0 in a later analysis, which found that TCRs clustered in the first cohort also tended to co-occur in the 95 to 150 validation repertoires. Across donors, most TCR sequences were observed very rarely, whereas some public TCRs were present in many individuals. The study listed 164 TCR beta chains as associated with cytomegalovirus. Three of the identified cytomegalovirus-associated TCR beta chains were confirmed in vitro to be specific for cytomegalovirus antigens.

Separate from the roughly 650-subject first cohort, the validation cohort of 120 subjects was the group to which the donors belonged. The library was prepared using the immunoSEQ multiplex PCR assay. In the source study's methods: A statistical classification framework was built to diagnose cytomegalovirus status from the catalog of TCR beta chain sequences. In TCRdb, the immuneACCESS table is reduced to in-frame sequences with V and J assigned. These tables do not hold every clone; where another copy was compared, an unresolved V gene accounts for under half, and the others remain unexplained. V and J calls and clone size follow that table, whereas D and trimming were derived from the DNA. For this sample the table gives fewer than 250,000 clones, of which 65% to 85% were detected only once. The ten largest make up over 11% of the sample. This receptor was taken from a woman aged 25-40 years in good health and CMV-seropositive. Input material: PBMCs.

CDR3 sequence: CASRRGTDTGNEQFF. Here is the DNA: TGTGCCAGCAGGCGCGGGACAGACACCGGCAATGAGCAGTTCTTC. The V and J genes are TRBV28 and TRBJ2-1, with TRBD1 perhaps the D gene, on 7 matching bases. V gives up 6 bases and J gives up 6 bases, and the segment between their germline ends measures 18 bases. The CDR3 spans 15 residues, from the cysteine through the phenylalanine. Kept here is only the CDR3 DNA, which spans 45 bases and is read in frame from base 1. The germline V gene provides CDR1 MDHEN and CDR2 SYDVKM.